The present T cell receptor beta chain was sequenced within a study of cytomegalovirus exposure and HLA in healthy donors. Whole-study context: Early released data had 80 million or so unique TCRs, all coming from HLA-typed donors. Findings and limits, study-wide: From TCR beta sequences, most subjects' HLA-A and HLA-B alleles were reportedly predicted accurately. It was likely that a cluster of highly shared sequence variants was a sequencing artifact. The classifier reportedly diagnosed cytomegalovirus status with high sensitivity and specificity.

Concerning this clone itself: No antigen is known for it.

The CDR3 extends over 14 amino acids. CDR1 SNHLY and CDR2 FYNNEI come from the germline V gene. Trimming shortened V by 4 bases and J by 4 bases, and 13 bases separated the two germline ends. PCR primers comprised 60 Vbeta and 13 Jbeta primers. Only in-frame clones appear in the TCRdb table, and some are missing; sequencing was by immunoSEQ multiplex PCR. The sample comprises roughly 140,000 clones, roughly four fifths of which are singletons, and under 5.5% rests with the top ten. The chain uses TRBV2 and TRBJ1-1, with a possible D match to TRBD1 (5 bases). This receptor was identified in a woman aged 45 to 65 in good health and CMV-seronegative. Sequencing was done on a sample of PBMCs. CDR3 sequence: CASSAQGFVTEAFF. CDR3 nucleotides: TGTGCCAGCAGTGCCCAGGGATTTGTCACTGAAGCTTTCTTT.